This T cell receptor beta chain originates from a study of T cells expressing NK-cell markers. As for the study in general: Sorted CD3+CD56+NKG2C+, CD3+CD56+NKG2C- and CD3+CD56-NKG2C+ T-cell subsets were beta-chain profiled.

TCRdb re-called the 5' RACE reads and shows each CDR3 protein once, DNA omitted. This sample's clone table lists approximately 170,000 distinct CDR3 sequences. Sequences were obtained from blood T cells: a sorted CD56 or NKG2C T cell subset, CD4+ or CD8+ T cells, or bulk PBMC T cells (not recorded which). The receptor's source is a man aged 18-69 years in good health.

CDR3 amino acids: CASSKDGRTGNTIYF. This chain links TRBV21-1 with TRBJ1-3. TRBV21-1 is a pseudogene segment. The CDR3 runs 15 residues.